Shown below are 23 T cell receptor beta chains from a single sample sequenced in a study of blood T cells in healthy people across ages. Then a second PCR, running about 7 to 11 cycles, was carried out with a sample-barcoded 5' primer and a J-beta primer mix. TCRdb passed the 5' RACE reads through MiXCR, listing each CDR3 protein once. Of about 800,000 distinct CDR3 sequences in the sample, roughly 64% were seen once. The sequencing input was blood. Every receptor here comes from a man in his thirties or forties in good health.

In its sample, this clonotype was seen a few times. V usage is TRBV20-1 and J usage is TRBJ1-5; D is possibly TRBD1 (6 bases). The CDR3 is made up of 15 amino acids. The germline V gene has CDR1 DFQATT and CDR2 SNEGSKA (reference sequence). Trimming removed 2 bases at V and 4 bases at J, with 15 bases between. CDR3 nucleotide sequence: TGCAGTGCTAGACAGGCGGGACACAAAAATCAGCCCCAGCATTTT. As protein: CSARQAGHKNQPQHF.

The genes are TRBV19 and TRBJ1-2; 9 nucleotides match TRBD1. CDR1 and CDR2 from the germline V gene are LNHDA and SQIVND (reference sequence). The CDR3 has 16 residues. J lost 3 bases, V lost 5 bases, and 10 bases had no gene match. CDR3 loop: CASSFTGGFSDYGYTF. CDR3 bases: TGTGCCAGTAGTTTCACAGGGGGCTTCAGCGACTATGGCTACACCTTC.

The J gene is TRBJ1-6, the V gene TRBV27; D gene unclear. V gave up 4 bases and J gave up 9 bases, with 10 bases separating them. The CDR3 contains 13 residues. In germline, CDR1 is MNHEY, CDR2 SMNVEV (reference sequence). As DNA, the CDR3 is TGTGCCAGCAGTTGCAAGGGCGGTTCACCCCTCCACTTT. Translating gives CASSCKGGSPLHF.

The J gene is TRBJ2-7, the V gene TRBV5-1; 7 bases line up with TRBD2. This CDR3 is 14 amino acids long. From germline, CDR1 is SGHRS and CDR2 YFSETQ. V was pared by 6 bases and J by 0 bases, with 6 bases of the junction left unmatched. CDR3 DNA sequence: TGCGCCAGCACTACTAGCGACAACTCCTACGAGCAGTACTTC. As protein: CASTTSDNSYEQYF. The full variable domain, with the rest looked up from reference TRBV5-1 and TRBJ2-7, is KAGVTQTPRYLIKTRGQQVTLSCSPISGHRSVSWYQQTPGQGLQFLFEYFSETQRNKGNFPGRFSGRQFSNSRSEMNVSTLELGDSALYLCASTTSDNSYEQYFGPGTRLTVT.

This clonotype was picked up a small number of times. CDR3 bases: TGCGCCAGCAGCTTGGGGCCGGGACTAGCGAACCAAGAGACCCAGTACTTC. It translates to CASSLGPGLANQETQYF. The genes are TRBV5-1 and TRBJ2-5, with 10 positions matching TRBD2. CDR1 and CDR2 (germline): SGHRS, YFSETQ. With V trimmed by 0 bases and J by 0 bases, 5 bases remained unmatched. The CDR3 runs 17 residues.

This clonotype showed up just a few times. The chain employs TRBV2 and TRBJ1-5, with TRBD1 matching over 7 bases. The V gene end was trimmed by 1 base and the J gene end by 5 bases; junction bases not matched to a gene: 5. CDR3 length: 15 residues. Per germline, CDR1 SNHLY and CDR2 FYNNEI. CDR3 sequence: CASSEGTGGYQPQHF. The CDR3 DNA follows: TGTGCCAGCAGTGAAGGGACAGGTGGCTATCAGCCCCAGCATTTT.

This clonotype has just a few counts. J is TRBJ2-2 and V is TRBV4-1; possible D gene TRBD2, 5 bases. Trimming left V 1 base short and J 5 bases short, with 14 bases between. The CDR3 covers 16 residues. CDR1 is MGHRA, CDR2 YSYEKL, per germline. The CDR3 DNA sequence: TGCGCCAGCAGCCAAGGGTATGGAGGTTCAACCGGGGAGCTGTTTTTT. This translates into CASSQGYGGSTGELFF.

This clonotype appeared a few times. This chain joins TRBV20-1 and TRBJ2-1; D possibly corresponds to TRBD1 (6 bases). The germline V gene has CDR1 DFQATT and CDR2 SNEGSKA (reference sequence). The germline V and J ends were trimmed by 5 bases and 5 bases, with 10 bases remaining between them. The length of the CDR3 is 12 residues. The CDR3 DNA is TGCAGTGCTCCGCAGGGGAACAATGAGCAGTTCTTC. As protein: CSAPQGNNEQFF.

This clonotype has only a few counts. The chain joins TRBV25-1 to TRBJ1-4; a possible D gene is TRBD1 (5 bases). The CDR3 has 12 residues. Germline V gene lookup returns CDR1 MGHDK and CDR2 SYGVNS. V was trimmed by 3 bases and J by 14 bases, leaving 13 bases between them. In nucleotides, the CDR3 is TGTGCCAGCAGTGACTATTGGGACGGCCTGTTTTTT. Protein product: CASSDYWDGLFF.

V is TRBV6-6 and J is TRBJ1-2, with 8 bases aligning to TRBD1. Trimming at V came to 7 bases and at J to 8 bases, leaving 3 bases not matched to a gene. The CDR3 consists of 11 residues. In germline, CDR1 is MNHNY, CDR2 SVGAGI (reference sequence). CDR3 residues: CASNRGGGYTF. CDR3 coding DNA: TGTGCCAGCAACAGGGGGGGCGGCTACACCTTC.

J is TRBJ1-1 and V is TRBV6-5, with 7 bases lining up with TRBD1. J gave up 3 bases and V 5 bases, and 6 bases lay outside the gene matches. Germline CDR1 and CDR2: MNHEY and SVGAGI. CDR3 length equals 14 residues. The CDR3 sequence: CASSRRDSYTEAFF. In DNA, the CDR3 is TGTGCCAGCAGTCGCCGGGACAGTTACACTGAAGCTTTCTTT.

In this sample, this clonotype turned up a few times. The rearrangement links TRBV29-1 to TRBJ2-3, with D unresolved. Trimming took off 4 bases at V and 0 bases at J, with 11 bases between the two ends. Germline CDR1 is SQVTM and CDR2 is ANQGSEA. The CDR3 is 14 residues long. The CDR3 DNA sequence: TGCAGCGTTGTATGGGCGATAAGCACAGATACGCAGTATTTT. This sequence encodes CSVVWAISTDTQYF.

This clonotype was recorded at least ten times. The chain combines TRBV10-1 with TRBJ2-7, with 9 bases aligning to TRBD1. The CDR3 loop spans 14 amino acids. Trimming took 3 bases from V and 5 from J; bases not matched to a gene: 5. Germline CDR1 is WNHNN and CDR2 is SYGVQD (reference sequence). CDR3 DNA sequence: TGCGCCAGCAGTGAAGGGGACAGGGAACACGAGCAGTACTTC. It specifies CASSEGDREHEQYF.

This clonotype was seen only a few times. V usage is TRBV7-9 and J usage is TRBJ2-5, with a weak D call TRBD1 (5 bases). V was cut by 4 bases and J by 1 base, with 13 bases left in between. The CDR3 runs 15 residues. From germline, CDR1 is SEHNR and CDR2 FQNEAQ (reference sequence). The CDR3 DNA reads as TGTGCCAGCAGCTCGGGCAGACAGTTCCAAGAGACCCAGTACTTC. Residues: CASSSGRQFQETQYF.

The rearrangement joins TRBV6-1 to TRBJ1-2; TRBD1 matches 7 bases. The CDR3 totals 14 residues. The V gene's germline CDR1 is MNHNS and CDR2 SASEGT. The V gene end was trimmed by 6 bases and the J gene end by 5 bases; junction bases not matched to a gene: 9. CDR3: CASSRMTGTYGYTF. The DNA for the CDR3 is TGTGCCAGCAGCAGAATGACAGGGACTTATGGCTACACCTTC.

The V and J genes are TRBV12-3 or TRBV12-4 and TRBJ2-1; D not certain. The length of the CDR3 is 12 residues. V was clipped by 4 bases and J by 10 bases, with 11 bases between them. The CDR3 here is CASSSKGREQFF. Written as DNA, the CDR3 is TGTGCCAGCAGTTCGAAGGGCCGGGAGCAGTTCTTC.

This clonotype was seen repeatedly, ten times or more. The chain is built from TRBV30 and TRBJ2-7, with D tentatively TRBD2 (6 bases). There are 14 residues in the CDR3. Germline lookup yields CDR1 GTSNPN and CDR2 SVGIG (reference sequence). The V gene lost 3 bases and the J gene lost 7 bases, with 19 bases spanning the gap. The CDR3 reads CAWRPTTGVGEQYF. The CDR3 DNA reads TGTGCCTGGAGGCCCACTACGGGAGTGGGGGAGCAGTACTTC.

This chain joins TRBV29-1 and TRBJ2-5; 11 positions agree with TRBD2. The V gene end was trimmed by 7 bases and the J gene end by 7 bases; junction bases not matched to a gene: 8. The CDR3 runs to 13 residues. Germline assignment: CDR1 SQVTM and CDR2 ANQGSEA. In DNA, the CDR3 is TGCAGCGCTATAGCGGGAGGGCAGGGGACCCAGTACTTC. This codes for CSAIAGGQGTQYF.

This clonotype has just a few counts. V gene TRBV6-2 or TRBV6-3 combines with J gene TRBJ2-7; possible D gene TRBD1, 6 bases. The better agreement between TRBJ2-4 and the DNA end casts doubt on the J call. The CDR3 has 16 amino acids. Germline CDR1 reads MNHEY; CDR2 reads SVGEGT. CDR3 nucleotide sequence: TGTGCCAGCAGCACTTCTTCTTTCGGGACACTTGACATTCAGTACTTC. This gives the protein CASSTSSFGTLDIQYF.

The CDR3 coding sequence is TGTGCCAGCAGCCAAGGAGTAGTGGTCTCGGGGCAGTACTTC. Translated, it gives CASSQGVVVSGQYF. The chain carries TRBV3-1 and TRBJ2-7; D is unclear. Germline loops: CDR1 LGHDT, CDR2 YNNKEL (reference sequence). V was clipped by 1 base and J by 9 bases, with 16 bases between them. The CDR3 contains 14 residues.

CDR3 in DNA: TGCAGTGCTCCACAGGGGGGACATAACTACGAGCAGTACTTC. This translates into CSAPQGGHNYEQYF. The V and J genes are TRBV20-1 and TRBJ2-7, with TRBD1 matching over 8 bases. V gave up 5 bases and J gave up 3 bases; unmatched junction bases: 9. Germline V gene lookup returns CDR1 DFQATT and CDR2 SNEGSKA (reference sequence). The length of the CDR3 is 14 residues.

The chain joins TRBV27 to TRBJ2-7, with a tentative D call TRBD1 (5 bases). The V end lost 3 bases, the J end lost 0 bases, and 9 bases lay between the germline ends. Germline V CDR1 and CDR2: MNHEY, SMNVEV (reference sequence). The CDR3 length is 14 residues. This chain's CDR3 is CASSFADSSYEQYF. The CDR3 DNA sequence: TGTGCCAGCAGTTTTGCCGACAGCTCCTACGAGCAGTACTTC.

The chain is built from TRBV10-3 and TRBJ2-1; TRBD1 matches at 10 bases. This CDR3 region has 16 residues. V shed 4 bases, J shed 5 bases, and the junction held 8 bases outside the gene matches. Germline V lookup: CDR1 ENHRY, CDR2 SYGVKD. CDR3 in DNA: TGTGCCATCAGTGTGGGTCGACAGGGGGCAAACAATGAGCAGTTCTTC. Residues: CAISVGRQGANNEQFF.